These 25 T cell receptor beta chains were sequenced from one sample in a study of CD8 T cells in ankylosing spondylitis. TCRdb called the 5' RACE reads again in MiXCR, with one record for every CDR3 protein. The sample includes roughly 38,000 distinct CDR3 sequences, approximately 17% of them seen just once. Sequencing input: blood. These receptors all come from a male donor with ankylosing spondylitis or in good health (not recorded which).

The chain recombines TRBV28 with TRBJ2-2; D may be TRBD2 (7 bases). Germline CDR1 and CDR2: MDHEN and SYDVKM. V was shortened by 6 bases and J by 13 bases, with 21 bases between the two germline ends. This CDR3 comprises 14 residues. CDR3 residues: CASSPGGDWEVLFF. CDR3 in DNA: TGTGCCAGCAGCCCGGGGGGCGACTGGGAAGTGCTGTTTTTT.

J is TRBJ1-1 and V is TRBV6-2 or TRBV6-3; D is undetermined. Trimming removed 7 bases at V and 1 base at J, with 13 bases between. The CDR3 has 14 residues. Germline V gene sequence: CDR1 MNHEY, CDR2 SVGEGT. Written as DNA, the CDR3 is TGTGCCAGCACCCCATCACACCCGAACACTGAAGCTTTCTTT. Amino acid sequence: CASTPSHPNTEAFF.

The chain couples TRBV28 to TRBJ1-1; no clear D. CDR1 and CDR2 (germline): MDHEN, SYDVKM. The CDR3 has 13 amino acids. Deletions cut 6 bases from V and 1 base from J, with 9 bases between. The CDR3 DNA follows: TGTGCCAGCAGCCCCCGACAGAACACTGAAGCTTTCTTT. This translates into CASSPRQNTEAFF.

The rearrangement joins TRBV6-2 or TRBV6-3 to TRBJ2-2, with 9 bases that match TRBD2. Germline V gene sequence: CDR1 MNHEY, CDR2 SVGEGT. The CDR3 spans 15 residues. V lost 6 bases to trimming and J lost 1 base; unmatched junction nucleotides: 3. CDR3 protein: CASRRSGGNTGELFF. The DNA for the CDR3 is TGTGCCAGCAGACGTAGCGGGGGGAACACCGGGGAGCTGTTTTTT.

The rearrangement joins TRBV25-1 to TRBJ2-7, with D possibly being TRBD1 (5 bases). The germline V gene encodes CDR1 MGHDK and CDR2 SYGVNS. The V and J ends lost 6 bases and 1 base respectively, with 13 bases between them. This CDR3 spans 14 amino acids. The CDR3 region is CASSFTQGSYEQYF. The CDR3 DNA is TGTGCCAGCAGCTTCACCCAGGGTTCCTACGAGCAGTACTTC.

The chain is built from TRBV5-1 and TRBJ1-1; 8 bases agree with TRBD1. From germline, CDR1 is SGHRS and CDR2 YFSETQ. V gave up 0 bases and J gave up 3 bases; unmatched junction bases: 1. The length of the CDR3 is 14 residues. The CDR3 loop reads CASSLVGQDTEAFF. CDR3 coding DNA: TGCGCCAGCAGCTTGGTGGGACAGGACACTGAAGCTTTCTTT.

This clonotype was observed a handful of times. The chain couples TRBV5-1 to TRBJ1-1; unclear D gene. The CDR3 is 12 amino acids. Germline CDR1 and CDR2: SGHRS and YFSETQ. V lost 0 bases, J lost 12 bases, and 12 bases lay in between. CDR3 amino acids: CASSLDTISSFF. CDR3 bases: TGCGCCAGCAGCTTGGACACAATAAGCTCTTTCTTT.

The chain carries TRBV7-2 and TRBJ1-4, with D unresolved. This CDR3 contains 14 residues. Trimming removed 5 bases at V and 0 bases at J, with 7 bases between. CDR1 and CDR2 from the germline V gene are SGHTA and FQGNSA. DNA of the CDR3: TGTGCCAGCAGCATACGATCAACTAATGAAAAACTGTTTTTT. It translates to CASSIRSTNEKLFF.

This clonotype came up a few times. The CDR3 loop is CSVEEDWGPQHF. DNA for the CDR3: TGCAGCGTTGAAGAGGACTGGGGGCCCCAGCATTTT. This chain connects TRBV29-1 to TRBJ1-5; D unresolved. V was clipped by 0 bases and J by 9 bases, with 9 bases between them. The CDR3 extends over 12 amino acids. CDR1 and CDR2 (germline): SQVTM, ANQGSEA.

V gene TRBV5-6 combines with J gene TRBJ2-4; D is perhaps TRBD1 (7 bases). The CDR3 totals 17 residues. Trimming cost V 4 bases and J 2 bases, with 19 bases left between them. Germline V lookup: CDR1 SGHDT, CDR2 YYEEEE. CDR3 residues: CASSGGFDRATKNIQYF. CDR3 bases: TGTGCCAGCAGCGGGGGGTTCGACAGGGCAACCAAAAACATTCAGTACTTC.

The V call is TRBV12-3 or TRBV12-4, the J call TRBJ1-5; 7 nucleotides agree with TRBD1. The CDR3 spans 17 residues. V was pared by 3 bases and J by 1 base, with 9 bases of the junction left unmatched. The CDR3 bases are TGTGCCAGCAGTTTTGACCTAGGGGGCAGAAGCAATCAGCCCCAGCATTTT. It codes for CASSFDLGGRSNQPQHF.

The chain uses TRBV5-6 and TRBJ2-3; unclear D gene. V lost 0 bases, J lost 6 bases, and 8 bases lay in between. CDR3 length: 13 amino acids. CDR1 is SGHDT, CDR2 YYEEEE, per germline. The DNA for the CDR3 is TGTGCCAGCAGCTTGGTTGAATCCGATACGCAGTATTTT. Protein: CASSLVESDTQYF.

There are a few counts of this clonotype. This sequence may be a read error, since a much larger clone differs from it by one base. The chain combines TRBV5-1 with TRBJ2-3; 7 nucleotides agree with TRBD2. Germline lookup yields CDR1 SGHRS and CDR2 YFSETQ. The CDR3 runs to 13 residues. CDR3 amino acids: CAGSGDPRDTQYF. In DNA form, the CDR3 reads TGCGCCGGCAGCGGGGACCCCCGGGATACGCAGTATTTT.

The chain links TRBV28 to TRBJ2-1, with a possible D match to TRBD2 (8 bases). Trimming cost V 5 bases and J 8 bases, with 22 bases left between them. CDR1 and CDR2 from the germline V gene are MDHEN and SYDVKM. The CDR3 sequence is 16 residues long. The CDR3 coding sequence is TGTGCCAGCAGTAGCGGGGGACAGAATAGATGGGATGAGCAGTTCTTC. Its protein is CASSSGGQNRWDEQFF.

This clonotype has only a few counts. This rearrangement joins TRBV6-2 or TRBV6-3 to TRBJ1-2; D perhaps matches TRBD1 (6 bases). Germline CDR1 is MNHEY and CDR2 is SVGEGT. V lost 6 bases, J lost 2 bases, and 10 bases lay in between. The CDR3 length is 13 residues. The CDR3 coding sequence is TGTGCCAGCAGACGGACAGTGAACTATGGCTACACCTTC. Translated, it gives CASRRTVNYGYTF.

The J gene is TRBJ2-5, the V gene TRBV28, with 11 nucleotides matching TRBD2. Germline-derived CDR1 and CDR2 are MDHEN and SYDVKM. V lost 6 bases to trimming and J lost 5 bases; unmatched junction nucleotides: 5. This CDR3 is built from 14 residues. Here the CDR3 DNA reads TGTGCCAGCAGCGTAGCGGGGGGGCCGGAGACCCAGTACTTC. Protein: CASSVAGGPETQYF.

The chain recombines TRBV7-6 with TRBJ2-7, with D uncertain. Per germline, CDR1 SGHVS and CDR2 FNYEAQ. This CDR3 has 13 amino acids. V was shortened by 1 base and J by 3 bases, with 7 bases between the two germline ends. For the CDR3, the DNA is TGTGCCAGCAGCTTAGGTGAGCACTACGAGCAGTACGTC. Residues: CASSLGEHYEQYV.

V gene TRBV20-1 combines with J gene TRBJ1-4, with a tentative D call TRBD1 (5 bases). Trimming shortened V by 4 bases and J by 0 bases, and 9 bases separated the two germline ends. Germline CDR1 DFQATT, CDR2 SNEGSKA (reference sequence). CDR3 size: 14 residues. DNA for the CDR3: TGCAGTGCTAAGAGGGGATCAACTAATGAAAAACTGTTTTTT. This gives the protein CSAKRGSTNEKLFF.

The V gene is TRBV7-2, the J gene TRBJ2-2; D is unresolved. The V gene's germline CDR1 is SGHTA and CDR2 FQGNSA. Trimming shortened V by 2 bases and J by 1 base, and 2 bases separated the two germline ends. This CDR3 region has 13 residues. This chain's CDR3 is CASSLRNTGELFF. The CDR3, as DNA: TGTGCCAGCAGCTTACGGAACACCGGGGAGCTGTTTTTT.

This clonotype turned up a few times. This sequence joins TRBV10-3 and TRBJ2-2; TRBD2 matches 11 bases. J gave up 6 bases and V 6 bases, and 6 bases lay outside the gene matches. CDR1 ENHRY and CDR2 SYGVKD come from the germline V gene. The CDR3 spans 15 residues. CDR3 sequence (DNA): TGTGCCATCAGGCTACTAGCGGGAGAGGCCGGGGAGCTGTTTTTT. Amino acid sequence: CAIRLLAGEAGELFF.

The genes are TRBV20-1 and TRBJ1-4; 10 bases agree with TRBD1. J was trimmed by 6 bases and V by 3 bases; bases with no gene match: 4. This CDR3 spans 14 amino acids. Germline loops: CDR1 DFQATT, CDR2 SNEGSKA (reference sequence). The DNA of the CDR3 is TGCAGTGCTAGTCCCGGGACAGGGGATGAAAAACTGTTTTTT. Residues: CSASPGTGDEKLFF.

In its sample, this clonotype was seen a few times. The J gene is TRBJ2-1, the V gene TRBV12-3 or TRBV12-4; D remains unclear. Trimming stripped 5 bases from V and 5 bases from J, with 10 bases between. This CDR3 region has 13 residues. The CDR3 loop is CASSVSRNNEQFF. CDR3 bases: TGTGCCAGCAGTGTGTCGAGGAACAATGAGCAGTTCTTC.

This clonotype turned up a few times. The gene calls are TRBV5-1 and TRBJ2-2; D unresolved. Looked up from germline, CDR1 is SGHRS and CDR2 is YFSETQ. CDR3 length: 14 residues. Trimming cost V 1 base and J 6 bases, with 10 bases left between them. The CDR3 reads CASSLYVYAGELFF. DNA for the CDR3: TGCGCCAGCAGCTTGTACGTTTATGCCGGGGAGCTGTTTTTT. The full variable domain, completed using reference TRBV5-1 and TRBJ2-2, is KAGVTQTPRYLIKTRGQQVTLSCSPISGHRSVSWYQQTPGQGLQFLFEYFSETQRNKGNFPGRFSGRQFSNSRSEMNVSTLELGDSALYLCASSLYVYAGELFFGEGSRLTVL.

This clonotype came up many times. V usage is TRBV12-3 or TRBV12-4 and J usage is TRBJ2-6; D is unresolved. The CDR3 spans 16 residues. The V end was cut by 6 bases, the J end by 0 bases, with 12 bases between. The CDR3: CASSSGRFSGANVLTF. CDR3 DNA: TGTGCCAGCAGCAGTGGACGTTTCTCTGGGGCCAACGTCCTGACTTTC.

The chain combines TRBV12-3 or TRBV12-4 with TRBJ2-2, with 7 positions matching TRBD1. After removal of 5 bases from V and 7 bases from J, the junction contained 7 bases not matched to a gene. The CDR3 has 14 residues. CDR3 sequence: CASSVRDSRGELFF. CDR3 sequence (DNA): TGTGCCAGCAGTGTCCGGGACAGCCGCGGGGAGCTGTTTTTT.